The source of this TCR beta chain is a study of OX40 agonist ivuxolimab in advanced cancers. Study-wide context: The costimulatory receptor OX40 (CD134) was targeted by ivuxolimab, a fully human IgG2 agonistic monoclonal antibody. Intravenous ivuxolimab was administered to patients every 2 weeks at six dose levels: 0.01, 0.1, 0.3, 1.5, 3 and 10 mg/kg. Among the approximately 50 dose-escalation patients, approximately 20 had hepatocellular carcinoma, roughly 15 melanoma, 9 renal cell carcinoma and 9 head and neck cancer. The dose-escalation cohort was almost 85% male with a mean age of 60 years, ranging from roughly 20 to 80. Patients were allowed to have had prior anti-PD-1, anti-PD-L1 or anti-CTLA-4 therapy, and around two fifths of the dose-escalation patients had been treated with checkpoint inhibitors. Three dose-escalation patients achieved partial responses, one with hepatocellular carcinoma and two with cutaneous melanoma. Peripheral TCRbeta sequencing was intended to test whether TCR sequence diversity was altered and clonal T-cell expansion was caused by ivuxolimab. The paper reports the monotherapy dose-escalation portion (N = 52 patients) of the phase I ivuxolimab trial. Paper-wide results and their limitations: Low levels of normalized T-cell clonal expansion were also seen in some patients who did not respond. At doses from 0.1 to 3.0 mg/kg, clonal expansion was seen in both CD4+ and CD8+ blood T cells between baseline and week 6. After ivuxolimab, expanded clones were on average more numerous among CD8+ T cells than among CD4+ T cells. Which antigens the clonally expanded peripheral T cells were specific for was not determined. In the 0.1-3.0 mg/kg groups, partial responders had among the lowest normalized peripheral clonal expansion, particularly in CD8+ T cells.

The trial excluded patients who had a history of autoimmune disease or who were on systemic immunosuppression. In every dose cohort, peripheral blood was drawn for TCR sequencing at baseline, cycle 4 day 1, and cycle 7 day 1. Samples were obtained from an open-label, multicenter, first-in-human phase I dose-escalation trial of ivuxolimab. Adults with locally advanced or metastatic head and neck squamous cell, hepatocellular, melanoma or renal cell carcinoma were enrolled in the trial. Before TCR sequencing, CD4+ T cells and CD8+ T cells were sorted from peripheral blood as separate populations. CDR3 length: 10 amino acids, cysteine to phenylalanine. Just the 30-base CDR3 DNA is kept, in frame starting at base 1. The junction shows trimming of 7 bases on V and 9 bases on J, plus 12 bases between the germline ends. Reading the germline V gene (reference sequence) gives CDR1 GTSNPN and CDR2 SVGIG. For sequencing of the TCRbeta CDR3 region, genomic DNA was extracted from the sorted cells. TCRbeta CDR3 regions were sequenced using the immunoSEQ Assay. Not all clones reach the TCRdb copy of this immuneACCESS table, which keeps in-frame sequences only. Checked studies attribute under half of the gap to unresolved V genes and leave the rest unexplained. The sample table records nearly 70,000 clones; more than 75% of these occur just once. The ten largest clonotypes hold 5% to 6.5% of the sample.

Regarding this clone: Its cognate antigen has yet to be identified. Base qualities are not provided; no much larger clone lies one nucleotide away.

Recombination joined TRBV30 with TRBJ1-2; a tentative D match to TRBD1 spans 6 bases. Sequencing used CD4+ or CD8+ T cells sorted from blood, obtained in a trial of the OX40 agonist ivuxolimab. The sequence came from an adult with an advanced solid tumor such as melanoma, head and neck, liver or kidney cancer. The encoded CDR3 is CAFRRGSYTF. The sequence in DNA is TGTGCCTTCCGCAGGGGTAGCTACACCTTC. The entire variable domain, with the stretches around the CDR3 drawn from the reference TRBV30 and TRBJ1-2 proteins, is SQTIHQWPATLVQPVGSPLSLECTVEGTSNPNLYWYRQAAGRGLQLLFYSVGIGQISSEVPQNLSASRPQDRQFILSSKKLLLSDSGFYLCAFRRGSYTFGSGTRLTVV.